This T cell receptor (beta chain) was recovered during a study of blood T cell repertoires in COVID-19 (dated by TCRdb to the early 2020s). With respect to the entire study: Samples from collaborators originated in the United States, Italy and Spain and spanned both the acute and convalescent phases of COVID-19. The prospective study material was composed of cDNA or gDNA derived from T cells, B-cell-depleted T cells, or PBMCs. The dataset comprised deeply sampled blood TCRbeta repertoires from subjects exposed to, actively infected with, or recovered from COVID-19. The repertoires were made available in a free public database intended to serve as a resource for research on the immune response to SARS-CoV-2. Samples came from the ongoing ImmuneRACE study (first 160 participants) plus 1,254 subjects from 6 global collaborators. A de-identified subject ID, COVID-19 status, age in years and sex were almost always included in the sample metadata. Where available, HLA class I and class II types were obtained from metadata supplied by the sample provider rather than from assay-based typing. Study-wide conclusions, independent of this receptor: The amount of clinical and demographic metadata varied by source and participant and was provided uncurated.

The germline V gene encodes CDR1 MNHEY and CDR2 SVGAGI. The CDR3 has 15 amino acids, counting the end cysteine and phenylalanine. Here the CDR3 DNA is all that survives: 45 bases in frame from base 1. V drops 6 bases and J drops 0 bases, leaving 14 bases in between. Note on this clone: Its specific antigen is unknown. Qualities for individual bases were not recorded, and no much larger clone is one base off.

TCRbeta CDR3 regions were amplified from genomic DNA by means of the immunoSEQ Assay, a bias-controlled multiplex PCR. In the original analysis: The number of nucleated cells in each sample was estimated from the amplification of reference gene primers within the assay. Sequence reads were collapsed and filtered to measure the absolute abundance of every unique TCRbeta CDR3 rearrangement. For each sample, productive Simpson clonality was calculated by taking the square root of Simpson's diversity index across productive rearrangements. Sourced from immuneACCESS, this table was stored by TCRdb with only in-frame sequences that have V and J called. A share of the clones is absent; for the studies checked, an unresolved V gene accounts for under half, and the remainder has no known explanation. Clone size and the V and J calls come from that table; the DNA yielded D and trimming. This sample is represented by fewer than 150,000 clones; less than 85% of them were singletons. The ten biggest clones cover roughly 8.6% of the sample.

Whole blood was collected in K2EDTA tubes by collaborating institutions according to the institutions' own protocols. For TCRbeta analysis, collaborators shipped samples in one of three forms: frozen whole blood, isolated PBMCs, or DNA extracted from either of those sample types. The sequence was collected from a woman over 75 in a cohort sampled during active or convalescent COVID-19. The sequenced material came from peripheral blood. The chain links TRBV6-5 with TRBJ1-1; the D segment cannot be called with confidence. The CDR3 here reads CASSSYDIMNTEAFF. The DNA sequence is given as TGTGCCAGCAGCTCCTACGACATTATGAACACTGAAGCTTTCTTT.